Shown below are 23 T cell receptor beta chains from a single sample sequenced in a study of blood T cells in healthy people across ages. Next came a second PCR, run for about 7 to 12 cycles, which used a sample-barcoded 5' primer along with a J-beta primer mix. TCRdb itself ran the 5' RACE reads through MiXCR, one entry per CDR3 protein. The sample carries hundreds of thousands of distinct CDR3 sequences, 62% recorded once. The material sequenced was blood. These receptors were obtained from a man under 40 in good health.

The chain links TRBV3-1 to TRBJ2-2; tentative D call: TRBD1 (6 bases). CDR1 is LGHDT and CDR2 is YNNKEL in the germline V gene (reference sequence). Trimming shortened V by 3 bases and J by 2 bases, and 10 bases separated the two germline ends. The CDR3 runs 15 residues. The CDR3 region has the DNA TGTGCCAGCAGCCACCGGGACACAAACACCGGGGAGCTGTTTTTT. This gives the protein CASSHRDTNTGELFF.

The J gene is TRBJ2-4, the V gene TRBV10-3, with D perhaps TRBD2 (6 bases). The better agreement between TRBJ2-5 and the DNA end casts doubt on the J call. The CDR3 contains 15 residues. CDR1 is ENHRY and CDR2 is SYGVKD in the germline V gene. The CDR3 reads CAISEPTSRLETQYF. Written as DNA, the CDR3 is TGTGCCATCAGTGAGCCTACTAGCAGGTTGGAGACCCAGTACTTC.

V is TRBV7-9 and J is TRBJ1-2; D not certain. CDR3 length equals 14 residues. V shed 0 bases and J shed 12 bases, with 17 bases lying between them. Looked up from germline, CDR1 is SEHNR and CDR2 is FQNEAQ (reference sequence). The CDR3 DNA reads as TGTGCCAGCAGCTTAGCCACTGGACTGAGCAACCACACCTTC. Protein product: CASSLATGLSNHTF.

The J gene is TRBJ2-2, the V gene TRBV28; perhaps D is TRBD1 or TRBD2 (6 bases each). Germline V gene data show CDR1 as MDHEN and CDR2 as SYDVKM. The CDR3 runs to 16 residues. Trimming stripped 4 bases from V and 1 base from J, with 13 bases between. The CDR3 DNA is TGTGCCAGCAGTTCGGGGGCTTACAGGAACACCGGGGAGCTGTTTTTT. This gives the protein CASSSGAYRNTGELFF.

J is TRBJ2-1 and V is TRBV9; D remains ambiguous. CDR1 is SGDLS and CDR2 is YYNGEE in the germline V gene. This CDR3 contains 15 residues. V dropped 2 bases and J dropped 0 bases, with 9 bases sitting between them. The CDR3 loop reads CASSVSDFSYNEQFF. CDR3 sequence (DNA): TGTGCCAGCAGCGTGTCGGATTTCTCCTACAATGAGCAGTTCTTC. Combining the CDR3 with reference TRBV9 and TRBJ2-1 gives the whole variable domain DSGVTQTPKHLITATGQRVTLRCSPRSGDLSVYWYQQSLDQGLQFLIQYYNGEERAKGNILERFSAQQFPDLHSELNLSSLELGDSALYFCASSVSDFSYNEQFFGPGTRLTVL.

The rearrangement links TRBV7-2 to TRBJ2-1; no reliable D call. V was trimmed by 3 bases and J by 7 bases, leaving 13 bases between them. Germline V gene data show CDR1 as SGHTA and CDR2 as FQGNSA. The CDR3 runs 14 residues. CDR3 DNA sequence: TGTGCCAGCAGCTTTGTAGGGTTGGCGAATGAGCAGTTCTTC. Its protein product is CASSFVGLANEQFF.

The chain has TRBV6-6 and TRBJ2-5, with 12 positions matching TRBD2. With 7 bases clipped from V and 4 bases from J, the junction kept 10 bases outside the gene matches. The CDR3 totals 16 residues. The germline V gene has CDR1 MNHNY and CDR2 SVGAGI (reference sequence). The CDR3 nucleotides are TGTGCCAGCATCAAGTTCACTAGCGGGGGGCGAGAGACCCAGTACTTC. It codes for CASIKFTSGGRETQYF.

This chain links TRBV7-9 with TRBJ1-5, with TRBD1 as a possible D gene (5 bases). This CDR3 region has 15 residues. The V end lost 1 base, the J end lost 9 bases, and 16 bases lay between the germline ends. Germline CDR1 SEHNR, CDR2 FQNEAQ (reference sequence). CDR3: CASSLGRQNPSPQHF. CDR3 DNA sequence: TGTGCCAGCAGCTTAGGGAGACAGAATCCATCGCCCCAGCATTTT.

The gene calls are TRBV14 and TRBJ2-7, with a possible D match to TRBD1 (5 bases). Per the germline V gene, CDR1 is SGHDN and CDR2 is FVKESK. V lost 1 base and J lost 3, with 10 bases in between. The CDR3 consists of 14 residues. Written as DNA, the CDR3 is TGTGCCAGCAGCCAAGGTTACAGGCACTACGAGCAGTACTTC. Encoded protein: CASSQGYRHYEQYF. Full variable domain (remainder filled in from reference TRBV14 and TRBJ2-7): EAGVTQFPSHSVIEKGQTVTLRCDPISGHDNLYWYRRVMGKEIKFLLHFVKESKQDESGMPNNRFLAERTGGTYSTLKVQPAELEDSGVYFCASSQGYRHYEQYFGPGTRLTVT.

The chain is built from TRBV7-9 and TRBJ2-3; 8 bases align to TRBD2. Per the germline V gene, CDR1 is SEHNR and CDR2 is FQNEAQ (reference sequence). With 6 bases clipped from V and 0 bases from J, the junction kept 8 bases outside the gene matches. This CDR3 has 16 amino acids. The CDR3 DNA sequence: TGTGCCAGCAGTCCTCGACTAGCGATGAGCACAGATACGCAGTATTTT. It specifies CASSPRLAMSTDTQYF.

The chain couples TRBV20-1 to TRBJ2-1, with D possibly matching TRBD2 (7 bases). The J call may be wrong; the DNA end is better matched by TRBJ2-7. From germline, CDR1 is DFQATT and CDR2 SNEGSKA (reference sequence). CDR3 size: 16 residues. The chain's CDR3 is CSAREGPGGPYNEQYF. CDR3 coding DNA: TGCAGTGCTAGAGAAGGGCCGGGGGGCCCCTACAATGAGCAGTACTTC.

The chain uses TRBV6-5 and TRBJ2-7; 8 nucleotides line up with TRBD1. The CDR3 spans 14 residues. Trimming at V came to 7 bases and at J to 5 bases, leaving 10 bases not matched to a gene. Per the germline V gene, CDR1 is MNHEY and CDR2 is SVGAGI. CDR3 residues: CASKWTGKSNEQYF. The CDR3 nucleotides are TGTGCCAGCAAATGGACAGGGAAGTCCAACGAGCAGTACTTC.

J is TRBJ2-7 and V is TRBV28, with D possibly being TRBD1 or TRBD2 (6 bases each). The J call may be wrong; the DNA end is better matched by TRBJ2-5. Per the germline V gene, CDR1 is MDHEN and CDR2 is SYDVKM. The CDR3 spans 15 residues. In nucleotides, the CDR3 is TGTGCCAGCAGCCCCCAGAGGGGGGCACTCGAGACCCAGTACTTC. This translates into CASSPQRGALETQYF.

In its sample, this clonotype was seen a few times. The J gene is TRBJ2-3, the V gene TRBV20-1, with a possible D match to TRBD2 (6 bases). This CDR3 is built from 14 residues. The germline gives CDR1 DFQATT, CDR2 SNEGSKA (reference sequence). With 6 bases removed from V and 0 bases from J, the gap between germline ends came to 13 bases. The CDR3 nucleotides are TGCAGTGCCAACGGGGGAACTAGCACAGATACGCAGTATTTT. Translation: CSANGGTSTDTQYF.

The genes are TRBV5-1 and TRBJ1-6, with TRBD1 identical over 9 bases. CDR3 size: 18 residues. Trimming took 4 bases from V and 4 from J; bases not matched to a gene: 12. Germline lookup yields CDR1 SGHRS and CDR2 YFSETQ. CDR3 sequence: CASSADLSGTGYNSPLHF. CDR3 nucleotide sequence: TGCGCCAGCAGCGCGGACTTATCCGGGACAGGGTATAATTCACCCCTCCACTTT.

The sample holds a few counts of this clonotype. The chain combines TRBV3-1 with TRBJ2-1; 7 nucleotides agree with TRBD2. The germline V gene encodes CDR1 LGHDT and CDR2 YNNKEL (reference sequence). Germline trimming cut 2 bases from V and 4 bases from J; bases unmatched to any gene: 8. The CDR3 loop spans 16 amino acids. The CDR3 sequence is CASSQYGRGRYNEQFF. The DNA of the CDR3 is TGTGCCAGCAGCCAATATGGGCGGGGGAGATACAATGAGCAGTTCTTC.

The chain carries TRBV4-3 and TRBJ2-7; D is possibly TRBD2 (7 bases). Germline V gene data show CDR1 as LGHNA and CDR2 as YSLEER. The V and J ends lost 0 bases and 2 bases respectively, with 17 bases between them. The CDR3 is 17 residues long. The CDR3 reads CASSQEYGGGSTYEQYF. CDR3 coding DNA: TGCGCCAGCAGCCAAGAGTATGGCGGGGGCTCCACCTACGAGCAGTACTTC.

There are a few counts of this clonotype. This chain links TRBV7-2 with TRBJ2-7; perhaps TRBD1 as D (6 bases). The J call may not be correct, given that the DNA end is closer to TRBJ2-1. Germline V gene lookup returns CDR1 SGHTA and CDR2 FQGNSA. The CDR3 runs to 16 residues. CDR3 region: CASSGLGGPVRNEQFF. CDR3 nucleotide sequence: TGTGCCAGCAGCGGCCTAGGGGGACCCGTACGGAATGAGCAGTTCTTC.

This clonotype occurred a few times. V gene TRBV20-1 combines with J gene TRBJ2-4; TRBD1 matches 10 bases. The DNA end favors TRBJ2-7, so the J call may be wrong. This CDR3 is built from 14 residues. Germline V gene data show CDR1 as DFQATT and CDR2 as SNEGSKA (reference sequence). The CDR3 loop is CSATGTGVFDEQYF. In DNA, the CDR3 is TGCAGTGCTACCGGGACAGGGGTATTCGACGAGCAGTACTTC.

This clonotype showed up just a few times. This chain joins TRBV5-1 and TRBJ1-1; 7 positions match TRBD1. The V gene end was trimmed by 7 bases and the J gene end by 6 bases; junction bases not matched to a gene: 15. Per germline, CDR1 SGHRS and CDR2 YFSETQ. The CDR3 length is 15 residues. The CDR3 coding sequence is TGCGCCAGCCCCAGGGGGGGTAGCCTCGGCCCTGAAGCTTTCTTT. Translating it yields CASPRGGSLGPEAFF.

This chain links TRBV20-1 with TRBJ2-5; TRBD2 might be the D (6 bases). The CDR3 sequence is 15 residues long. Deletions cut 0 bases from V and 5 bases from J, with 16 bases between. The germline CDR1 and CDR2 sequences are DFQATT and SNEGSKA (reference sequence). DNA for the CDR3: TGCAGTGCTAGAGACATCGGCGGGGAAGGGGAGACCCAGTACTTC. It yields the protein CSARDIGGEGETQYF.

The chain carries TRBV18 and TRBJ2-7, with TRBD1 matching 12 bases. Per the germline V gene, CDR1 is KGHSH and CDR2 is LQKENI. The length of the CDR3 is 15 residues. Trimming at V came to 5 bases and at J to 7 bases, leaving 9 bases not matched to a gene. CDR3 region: CASSTSGTGGNEQYF. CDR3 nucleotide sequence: TGTGCCAGCTCAACTTCCGGGACAGGGGGCAATGAGCAGTACTTC.

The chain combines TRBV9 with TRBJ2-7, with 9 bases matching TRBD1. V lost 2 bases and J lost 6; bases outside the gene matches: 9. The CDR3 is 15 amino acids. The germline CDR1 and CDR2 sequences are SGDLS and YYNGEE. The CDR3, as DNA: TGTGCCAGCAGCGTTGGGGGGACAGGGAGGTGCGAGCAGTACTTC. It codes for CASSVGGTGRCEQYF.